A selection of T cell receptor beta chains follows, all from one sample in a study of T-cell reconstitution after alpha-beta-depleted transplantation in children. Each CDR3 protein gets one entry after TCRdb re-called the PCR reads with MiXCR. The sample consists of some 450,000 distinct CDR3 sequences, 43% of them appearing once. Specimen: PBMCs, collected before TCRalphabeta/CD19-depleted stem cell transplant. The receptor set was obtained from a girl aged 2 to 9 with aplastic anemia, due to receive a stem cell transplant. Both conserved end residues are part of each CDR3. The D gene is left open where the match is weak. Where a row states a size, it is once, few, many or the class of an expanded clone; other rows omit it.

d_call	clone_size	v_call	j_call	cdr3_nt	cdr3_aa
NA	few	TRBV20-1	TRBJ2-4	TGCAGTGCGTACCGCCCTGGGCAGGTTGTCCAAAACATTCAGTACTTC	CSAYRPGQVVQNIQYF
TRBD1	NA	TRBV7-2	TRBJ1-1	TGTGCCAGCAGCTCAGGGGGGAGCACTGAAGCTTTCTTT	CASSSGGSTEAFF
NA	NA	TRBV7-3	TRBJ2-3	TGTGCCAGCAGCTTATCAGTGTCCAATACGCAGTATTTT	CASSLSVSNTQYF
NA	NA	TRBV12-3/TRBV12-4	TRBJ2-3	TGTGCCAGCAGTTTTTACGGAGGAGGCACAGATACGCAGTATTTT	CASSFYGGGTDTQYF
NA	NA	TRBV15	TRBJ2-1	TGTGCCACCGGGTTGAGGTCCTACAATGAGCAGTTCTTC	CATGLRSYNEQFF
TRBD1	NA	TRBV7-9	TRBJ2-5	TGTGCCAGCAGCTCGGACAGGGAGGTCGAGACCCAGTACTTC	CASSSDREVETQYF
NA	few	TRBV12-3/TRBV12-4	TRBJ1-5	TGTGCCAGCAGTTTTCCCCCGGCGGCGGGGTACAATCAGCCCCAGCATTTT	CASSFPPAAGYNQPQHF
NA	many	TRBV7-6	TRBJ2-3	TGTGCCAGCAGCTCTAGACAGGGACTCTTAGATACGCAGTATTTT	CASSSRQGLLDTQYF
TRBD1	many	TRBV20-1	TRBJ1-5	TGCAGTGCTAGCGACAAGAAGACAGGGGCTCGAGAGCCCCAGCATTTT	CSASDKKTGAREPQHF
NA	many	TRBV7-9	TRBJ2-5	TGTGCCAGCAGCCCAAAGGGCCTCCAAGAGACCCAGTACTTC	CASSPKGLQETQYF
TRBD1	NA	TRBV20-1	TRBJ2-1	TGCAGTGCTAGAAAATCCGGGACAGGAAACTACAATGAGCAGTTCTTC	CSARKSGTGNYNEQFF
NA	NA	TRBV5-5	TRBJ2-1	TGTGCCAGCAGCTTGGCTATGGGTCAGTCGGGGAGCTCCTACAATGAGCAGTTCTTC	CASSLAMGQSGSSYNEQFF
TRBD1	NA	TRBV5-1	TRBJ2-7	TGCGCCAGCATCGTGAGACCGGGACAGGATATGAAGCAGTACTTC	CASIVRPGQDMKQYF
TRBD1	NA	TRBV20-1	TRBJ2-1	TGCAGTGCTAGAAGGGACAGGGGCCTCTACAATGAGCAGTTCTTC	CSARRDRGLYNEQFF
NA	NA	TRBV6-5	TRBJ1-1	TGTGCCAGCAGTTACTCGACGGGGGGGCGAATGTCTGAAGCTTTCTTT	CASSYSTGGRMSEAFF
NA	many	TRBV28	TRBJ2-7	TGTGCCAGCAGTTTTGGGGTCTACGAGCAGTACTTC	CASSFGVYEQYF
NA	NA	TRBV3-1	TRBJ1-1	TGTGCCAGCAGCCAAAGGGGGAGTCCTGAAGCTTTCTTT	CASSQRGSPEAFF
TRBD1	few	TRBV5-5	TRBJ1-2	TGTGCCAGCAGCTCCAGGACAGGGGGGACCCTCTATGGCTACACCTTC	CASSSRTGGTLYGYTF
NA	large	TRBV4-1	TRBJ2-3	TGCGCCAGCAGCCATGCATGGGAGGAGGATACGCAGTATTTT	CASSHAWEEDTQYF
TRBD2	NA	TRBV20-1	TRBJ2-3	TGCAGTGCTAGAGATTTGGGGGGGGGAGATTTTACAGATACGCAGTATTTT	CSARDLGGGDFTDTQYF
TRBD2	many	TRBV18	TRBJ2-1	TGTGCCAGCTCACCCCGACTAGCGGGATCGAACAATGAGCAGTTCTTC	CASSPRLAGSNNEQFF
NA	many	TRBV28	TRBJ1-4	TGTGCCAGCAGTTCCTCCCGGGACCGCATTCGAAAACTGTTTTTT	CASSSSRDRIRKLFF
NA	few	TRBV20-1	TRBJ2-2	TGCAGTGCCCTCTCGGGAGGCGGGGGCCTCCCTACGAACACCGGGGAGCTGTTTTTT	CSALSGGGGLPTNTGELFF
NA	NA	TRBV20-1	TRBJ1-3	TGCAGTGCTAGCGACAGAAACTCTGGAAACACCATATATTTT	CSASDRNSGNTIYF
TRBD2	few	TRBV12-3/TRBV12-4	TRBJ2-7	TGTGCCAGCAGTTTGGGACTAGACTACGAGCAGTACTTC	CASSLGLDYEQYF
NA	NA	TRBV28	TRBJ1-5	TGTGCCAGCAAGGGGCGAACGTTTCAGCCCCAGCATTTT	CASKGRTFQPQHF
TRBD2	NA	TRBV20-1	TRBJ2-3	TGCAGTGCTAGAGGGGGTATCGGCGGGAGGAGTACAGATACGCAGTATTTT	CSARGGIGGRSTDTQYF
NA	NA	TRBV28	TRBJ1-2	TGTGCCAGCAGTCCCCTCGAAGCAGGGGCTCTCCTCGTGGGCTACACCTTC	CASSPLEAGALLVGYTF
NA	NA	TRBV5-1	TRBJ2-1	TGCGCCAGCAGCTTGGGAGCGGCGGTATACAATGAGCAGTTCTTC	CASSLGAAVYNEQFF
TRBD2	few	TRBV20-1	TRBJ2-7	TGCAGTGCTAGTGGGACTAGCCTCTACGAGCAGTACTTC	CSASGTSLYEQYF
NA	many	TRBV12-3/TRBV12-4	TRBJ2-2	TGTGCCAGCAGCGGGAGCCGCACCGGGGAGCTGTTTTTT	CASSGSRTGELFF
NA	NA	TRBV5-1	TRBJ2-7	TGCGCCAGCAACCCGACGGATTCCTACGAGCAGTACTTC	CASNPTDSYEQYF
NA	NA	TRBV20-1	TRBJ2-1	TGCAGTGCGGCAGAGGGAGAACCAAAGAATGAGCAGTTCTTC	CSAAEGEPKNEQFF
TRBD2	many	TRBV5-1	TRBJ2-1	TGCGCCAGCAGCCCAGGAGGGACTAGCGCCTACAATGAGCAGTTCTTC	CASSPGGTSAYNEQFF
NA	once	TRBV14	TRBJ2-3	TGTGCCAGCAGCACGTACACAGGATCCACAGATACGCAGTATTTT	CASSTYTGSTDTQYF
NA	NA	TRBV7-3	TRBJ1-2	TGTGCCAGCAGCCCCTCACCATCGGGTGGCTACACCTTC	CASSPSPSGGYTF
TRBD2	few	TRBV2	TRBJ2-2	TGTGCCAGCAGTGCCCTAGCGGGGCGGAACACCGGGGAGCTGTTTTTT	CASSALAGRNTGELFF
NA	many	TRBV12-3/TRBV12-4	TRBJ2-3	TGTGCCAGCAGTTTACTGGAGGGTGGGCCAGATACGCAGTATTTT	CASSLLEGGPDTQYF
TRBD2	few	TRBV14	TRBJ2-2	TGTGCCAGCAGCCAAGCGGGAGGGCCAGTCACCGGGGAGCTGTTTTTT	CASSQAGGPVTGELFF
NA	NA	TRBV5-1	TRBJ2-7	TGCGCCAGCAGCCGGGACACCGGGTACGAGCAGTACTTC	CASSRDTGYEQYF
NA	few	TRBV6-5	TRBJ1-1	TGTGCCAGCAGTTACCGCTCGTCGAGAGTCACTGAAGCTTTCTTT	CASSYRSSRVTEAFF
TRBD2	NA	TRBV7-9	TRBJ2-3	TGTGCCAGCAGCTCGTCCGGGACTAGCGGGAACACAGATACGCAGTATTTT	CASSSSGTSGNTDTQYF
NA	NA	TRBV7-2	TRBJ2-3	TGTGCCAGCAGCCCTAGAGGGGGGCGTAGCACAGATACGCAGTATTTT	CASSPRGGRSTDTQYF
TRBD1	few	TRBV20-1	TRBJ2-7	TGCAGTGGCCGACAGGGGGCGGACTACGAGCAGTACTTC	CSGRQGADYEQYF
NA	NA	TRBV7-9	TRBJ1-5	TGTGCCAGCAGCTTAGATTGGCCAGGCAATCAGCCCCAGCATTTT	CASSLDWPGNQPQHF
NA	NA	TRBV5-1	TRBJ1-4	TGCGCCAGCAGCTTGGACAGATCTAATGAAAAACTGTTTTTT	CASSLDRSNEKLFF
TRBD2	few	TRBV3-1	TRBJ2-1	TGTGCCAGCAGCCAAGTTCTAGCGGGAGACTACAATGAGCAGTTCTTC	CASSQVLAGDYNEQFF
NA	few	TRBV7-2	TRBJ2-7	TGTGCCAGCAGCCCAGGCAGCGGCCTAAGCTCCTACGAGCAGTACTTC	CASSPGSGLSSYEQYF
TRBD2	NA	TRBV12-3/TRBV12-4	TRBJ2-3	TGTGCCAGCAGTCCGGGACTAGCGGGAGGGCCCCACACAGATACGCAGTATTTT	CASSPGLAGGPHTDTQYF
NA	NA	TRBV20-1	TRBJ2-1	TGCAGTGCTAGAGATGGGGATAGCGGCCTCGGTGAGCAGTTCTTC	CSARDGDSGLGEQFF
TRBD2	few	TRBV28	TRBJ2-5	TGTGCCAGCAGTTTAGGCGGGAGGTGGGAGACCCAGTACTTC	CASSLGGRWETQYF
TRBD1	NA	TRBV28	TRBJ2-7	TGTGCCAGCTACGACAGGGGCTATAGGGTCTACGAGCAGTACTTC	CASYDRGYRVYEQYF
TRBD2	NA	TRBV29-1	TRBJ2-1	TGCAGCGTTGAAGGAGGTCTAGCGGGCAATGAGCAGTTCTTC	CSVEGGLAGNEQFF